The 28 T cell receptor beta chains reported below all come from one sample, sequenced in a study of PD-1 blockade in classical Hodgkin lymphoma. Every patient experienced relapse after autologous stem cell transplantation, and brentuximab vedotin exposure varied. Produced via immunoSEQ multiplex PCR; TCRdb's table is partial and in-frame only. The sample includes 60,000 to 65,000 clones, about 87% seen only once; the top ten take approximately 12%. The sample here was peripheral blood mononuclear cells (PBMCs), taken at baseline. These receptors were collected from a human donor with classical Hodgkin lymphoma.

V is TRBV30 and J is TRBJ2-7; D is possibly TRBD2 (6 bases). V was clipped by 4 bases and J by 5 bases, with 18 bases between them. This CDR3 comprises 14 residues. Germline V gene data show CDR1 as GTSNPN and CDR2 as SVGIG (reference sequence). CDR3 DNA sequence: TGTGCCTGGAAGGAATGGCCAGGGAGGAACGAGCAGTACTTC. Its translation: CAWKEWPGRNEQYF.

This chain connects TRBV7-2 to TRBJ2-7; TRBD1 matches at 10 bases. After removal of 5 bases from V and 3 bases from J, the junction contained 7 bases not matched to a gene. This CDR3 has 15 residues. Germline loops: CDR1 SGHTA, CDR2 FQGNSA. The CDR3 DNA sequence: TGTGCCAGCAGCCTACCGGGACAGGGGATCTACGAGCAGTACTTC. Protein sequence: CASSLPGQGIYEQYF.

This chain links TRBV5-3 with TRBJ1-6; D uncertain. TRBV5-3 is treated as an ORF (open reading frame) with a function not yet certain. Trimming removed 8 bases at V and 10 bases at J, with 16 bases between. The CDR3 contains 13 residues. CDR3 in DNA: TGTGCCAGCACCCGCCCAGGAGGATCACCCCTCCACTTT. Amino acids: CASTRPGGSPLHF.

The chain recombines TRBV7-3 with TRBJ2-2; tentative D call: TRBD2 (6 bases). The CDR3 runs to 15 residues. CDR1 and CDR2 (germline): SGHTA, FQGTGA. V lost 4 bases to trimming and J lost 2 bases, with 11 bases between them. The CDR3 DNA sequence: TGTGCCAGCAGCTGGGGACTTATCAACACCGGGGAGCTGTTTTTT. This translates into CASSWGLINTGELFF.

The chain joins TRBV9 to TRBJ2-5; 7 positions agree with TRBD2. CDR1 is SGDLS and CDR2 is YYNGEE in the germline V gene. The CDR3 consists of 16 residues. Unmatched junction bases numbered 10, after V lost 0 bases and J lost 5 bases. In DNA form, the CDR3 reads TGTGCCAGCAGCGTAGCTCCTCGCGGGGGTGCCGAGACCCAGTACTTC. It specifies CASSVAPRGGAETQYF.

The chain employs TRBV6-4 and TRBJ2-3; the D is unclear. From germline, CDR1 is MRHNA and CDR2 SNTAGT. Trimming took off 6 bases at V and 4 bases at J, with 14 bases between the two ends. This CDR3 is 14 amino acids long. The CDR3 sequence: CASSQSVVADTQYF. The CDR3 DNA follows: TGTGCCAGCAGCCAGTCGGTGGTCGCAGATACGCAGTATTTT.

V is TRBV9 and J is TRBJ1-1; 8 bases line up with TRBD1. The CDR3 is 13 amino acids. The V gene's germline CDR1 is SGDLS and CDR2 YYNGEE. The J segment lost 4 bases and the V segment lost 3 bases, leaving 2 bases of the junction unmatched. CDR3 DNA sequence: TGTGCCAGCAGCGCTACAGGGGGCACTGAAGCTTTCTTT. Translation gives CASSATGGTEAFF.

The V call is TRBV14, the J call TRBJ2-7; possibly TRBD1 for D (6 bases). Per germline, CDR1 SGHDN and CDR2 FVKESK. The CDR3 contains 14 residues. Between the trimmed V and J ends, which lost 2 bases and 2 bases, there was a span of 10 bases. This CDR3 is CASSQWDNTYEQYF. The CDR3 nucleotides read TGTGCCAGCAGCCAATGGGACAATACCTACGAGCAGTACTTC.

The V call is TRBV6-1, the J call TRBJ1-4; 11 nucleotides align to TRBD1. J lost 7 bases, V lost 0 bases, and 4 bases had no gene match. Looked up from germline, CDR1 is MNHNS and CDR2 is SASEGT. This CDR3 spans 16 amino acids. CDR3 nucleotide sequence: TGTGCCAGCAGTGAAGCGGGAGGGACAGGGGGTGAAAAACTGTTTTTT. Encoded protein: CASSEAGGTGGEKLFF.

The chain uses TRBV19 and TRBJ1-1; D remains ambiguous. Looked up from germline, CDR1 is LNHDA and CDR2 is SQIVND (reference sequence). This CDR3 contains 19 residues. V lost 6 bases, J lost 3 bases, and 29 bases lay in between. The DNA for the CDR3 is TGTGCCAGTAGCCCCACCCCGATGATAGTCAGTTCCCGGTACACTGAAGCTTTCTTT. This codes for CASSPTPMIVSSRYTEAFF.

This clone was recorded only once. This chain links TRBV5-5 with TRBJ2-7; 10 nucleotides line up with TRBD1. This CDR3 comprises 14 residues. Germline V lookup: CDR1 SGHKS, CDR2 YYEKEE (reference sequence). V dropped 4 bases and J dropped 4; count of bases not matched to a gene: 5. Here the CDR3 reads CASSNRDRGYEQYF. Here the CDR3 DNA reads TGTGCCAGCAGCAACCGGGACAGGGGTTACGAGCAGTACTTC. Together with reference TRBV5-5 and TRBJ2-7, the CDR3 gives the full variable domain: DAGVTQSPTHLIKTRGQQVTLRCSPISGHKSVSWYQQVLGQGPQFIFQYYEKEERGRGNFPDRFSARQFPNYSSELNVNALLLGDSALYLCASSNRDRGYEQYFGPGTRLTVT.

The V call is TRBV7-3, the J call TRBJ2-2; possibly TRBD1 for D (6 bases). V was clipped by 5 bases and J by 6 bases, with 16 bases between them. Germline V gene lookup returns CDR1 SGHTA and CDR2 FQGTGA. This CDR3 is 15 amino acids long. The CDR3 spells CASSARGSGPGELFF. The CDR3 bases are TGTGCCAGCAGCGCGAGGGGGTCAGGCCCCGGGGAGCTGTTTTTT.

The CDR3 region has the DNA TGTGCCAGCAGCGTAGACAGCCTAGCCAAAAACATTCAGTACTTC. The encoded protein is CASSVDSLAKNIQYF. The rearrangement uses TRBV7-2 and TRBJ2-4; weak D call: TRBD1 (5 bases). CDR1 is SGHTA and CDR2 is FQGNSA in the germline V gene. The length of the CDR3 is 15 residues. Trimming pared 5 bases from V and 0 bases from J, leaving 11 bases between.

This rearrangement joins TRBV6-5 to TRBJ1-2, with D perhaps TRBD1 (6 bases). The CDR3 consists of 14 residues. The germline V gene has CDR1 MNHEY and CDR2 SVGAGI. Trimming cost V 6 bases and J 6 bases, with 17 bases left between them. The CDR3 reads CASSLRGAGDGYTF. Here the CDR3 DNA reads TGTGCCAGCAGCCTCCGGGGGGCTGGGGATGGCTACACCTTC.

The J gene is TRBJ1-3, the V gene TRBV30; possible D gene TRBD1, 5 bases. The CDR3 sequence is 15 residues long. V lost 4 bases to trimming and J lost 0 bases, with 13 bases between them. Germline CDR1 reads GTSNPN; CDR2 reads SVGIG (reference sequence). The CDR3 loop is CAWKRGLLSGNTIYF. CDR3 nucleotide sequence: TGTGCCTGGAAAAGGGGACTCCTCTCTGGAAACACCATATATTTT.

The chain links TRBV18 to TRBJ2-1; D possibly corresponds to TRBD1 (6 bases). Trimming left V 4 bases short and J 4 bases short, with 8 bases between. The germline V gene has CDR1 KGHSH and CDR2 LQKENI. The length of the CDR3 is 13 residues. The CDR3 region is CASSHRAYNEQFF. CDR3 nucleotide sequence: TGTGCCAGCTCACACAGGGCTTACAATGAGCAGTTCTTC.

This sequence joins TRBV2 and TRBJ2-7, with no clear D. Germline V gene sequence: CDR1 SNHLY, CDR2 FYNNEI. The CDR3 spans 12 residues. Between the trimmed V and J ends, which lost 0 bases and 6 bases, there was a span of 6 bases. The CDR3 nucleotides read TGTGCCAGCAGTGAAGCAAAGGGCGAGCAGTACTTC. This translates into CASSEAKGEQYF.

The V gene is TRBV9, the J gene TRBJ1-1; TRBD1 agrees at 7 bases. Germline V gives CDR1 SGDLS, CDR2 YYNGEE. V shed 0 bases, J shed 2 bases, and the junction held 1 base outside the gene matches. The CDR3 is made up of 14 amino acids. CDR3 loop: CASSVGDSNTEAFF. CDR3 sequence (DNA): TGTGCCAGCAGCGTAGGGGACAGCAACACTGAAGCTTTCTTT.

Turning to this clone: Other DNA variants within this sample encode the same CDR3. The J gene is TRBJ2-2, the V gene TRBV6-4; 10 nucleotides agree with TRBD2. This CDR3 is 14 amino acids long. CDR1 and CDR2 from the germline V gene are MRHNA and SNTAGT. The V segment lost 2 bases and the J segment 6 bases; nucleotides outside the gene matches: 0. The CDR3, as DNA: TGTGCCAGCAGTGACAGCGGGGGGGCCGGGGAGCTGTTTTTT. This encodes CASSDSGGAGELFF.

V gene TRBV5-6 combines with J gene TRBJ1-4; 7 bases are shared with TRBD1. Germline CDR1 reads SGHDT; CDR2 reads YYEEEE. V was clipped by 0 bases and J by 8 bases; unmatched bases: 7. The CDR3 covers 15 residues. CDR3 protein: CASSLGQGEGEKLFF. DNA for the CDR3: TGTGCCAGCAGCTTGGGACAGGGAGAAGGGGAAAAACTGTTTTTT.

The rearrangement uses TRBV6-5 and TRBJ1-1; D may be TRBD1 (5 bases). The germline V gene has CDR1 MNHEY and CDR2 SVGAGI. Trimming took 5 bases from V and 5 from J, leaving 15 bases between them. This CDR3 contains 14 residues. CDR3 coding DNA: TGTGCCAGCAGTGAAGTAGTCAGGGTGACTGAAGCTTTCTTT. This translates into CASSEVVRVTEAFF.

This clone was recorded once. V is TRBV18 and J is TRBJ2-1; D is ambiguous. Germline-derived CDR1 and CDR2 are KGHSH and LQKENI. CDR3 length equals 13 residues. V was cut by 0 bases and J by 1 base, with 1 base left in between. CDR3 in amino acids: CASSPPSYNEQFF. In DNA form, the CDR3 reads TGTGCCAGCTCACCACCGTCCTACAATGAGCAGTTCTTC.

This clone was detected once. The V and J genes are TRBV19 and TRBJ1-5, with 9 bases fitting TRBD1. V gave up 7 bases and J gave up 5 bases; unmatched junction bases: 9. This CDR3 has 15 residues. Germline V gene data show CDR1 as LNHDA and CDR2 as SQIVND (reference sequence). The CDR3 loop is CASNPGQGVYQPQHF. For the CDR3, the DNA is TGTGCCAGTAACCCGGGACAGGGAGTTTATCAGCCCCAGCATTTT.

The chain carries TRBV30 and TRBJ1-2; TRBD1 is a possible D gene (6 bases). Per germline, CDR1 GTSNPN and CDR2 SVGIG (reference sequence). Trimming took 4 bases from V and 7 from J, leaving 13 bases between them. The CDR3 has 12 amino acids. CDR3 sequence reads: CAWTLGQSGYTF. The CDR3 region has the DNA TGTGCCTGGACCCTAGGACAGTCTGGCTACACCTTC.

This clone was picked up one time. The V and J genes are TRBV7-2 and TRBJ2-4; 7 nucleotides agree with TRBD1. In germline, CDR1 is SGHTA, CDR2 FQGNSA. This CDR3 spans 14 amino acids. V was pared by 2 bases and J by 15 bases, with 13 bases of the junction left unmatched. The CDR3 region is CASSLSTGAAVPYF. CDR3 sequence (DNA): TGTGCCAGCAGCTTATCTACAGGGGCCGCCGTCCCGTACTTC.

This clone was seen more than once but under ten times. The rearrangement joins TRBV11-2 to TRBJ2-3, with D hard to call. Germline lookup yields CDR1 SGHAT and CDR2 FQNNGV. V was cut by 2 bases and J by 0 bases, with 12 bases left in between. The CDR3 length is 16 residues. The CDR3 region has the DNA TGTGCCAGCAGCTTAAGGGTGCGTCAAAGCACAGATACGCAGTATTTT. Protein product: CASSLRVRQSTDTQYF.

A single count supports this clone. The CDR3 here is CASLETYGEGFDNEQFF. CDR3 DNA: TGTGCCAGCTTAGAAACGTACGGCGAGGGGTTCGACAATGAGCAGTTCTTC. V usage is TRBV2 and J usage is TRBJ2-1; D possibly matches TRBD1 or TRBD2 (5 bases each). This CDR3 region has 17 residues. Between the trimmed V and J ends, which lost 8 bases and 5 bases, there was a span of 25 bases. CDR1 and CDR2 (germline): SNHLY, FYNNEI.

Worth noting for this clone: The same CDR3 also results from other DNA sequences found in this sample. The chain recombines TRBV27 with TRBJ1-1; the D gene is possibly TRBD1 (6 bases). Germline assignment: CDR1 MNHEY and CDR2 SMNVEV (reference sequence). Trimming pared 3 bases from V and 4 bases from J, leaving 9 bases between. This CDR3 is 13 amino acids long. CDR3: CASSFGGGTEAFF. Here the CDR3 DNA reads TGTGCCAGCAGTTTTGGAGGGGGCACTGAAGCTTTCTTT.